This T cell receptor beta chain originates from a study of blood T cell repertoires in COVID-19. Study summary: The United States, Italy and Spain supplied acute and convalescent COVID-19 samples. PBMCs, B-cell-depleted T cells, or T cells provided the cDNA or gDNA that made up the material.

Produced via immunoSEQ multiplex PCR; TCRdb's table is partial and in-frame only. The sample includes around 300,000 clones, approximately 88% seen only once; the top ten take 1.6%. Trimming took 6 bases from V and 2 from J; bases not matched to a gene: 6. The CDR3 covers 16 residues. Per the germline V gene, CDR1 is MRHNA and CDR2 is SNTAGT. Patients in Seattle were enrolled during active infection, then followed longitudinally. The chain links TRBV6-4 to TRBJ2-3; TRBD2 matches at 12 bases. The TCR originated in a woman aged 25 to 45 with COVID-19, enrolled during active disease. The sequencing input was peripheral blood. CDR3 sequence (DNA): TGTGCCAGCAGCTACGCTAGCGGGGGGGCCACAGATACGCAGTATTTT. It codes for CASSYASGGATDTQYF.